The rows below give T cell receptor beta chains drawn from one sample of a study of cytomegalovirus exposure and HLA in healthy donors. Measured with immunoSEQ multiplex PCR; TCRdb has only the in-frame clones, and not every one. This sample has 150,000 to 200,000 clones, with approximately 81% found just once. The sample comprised PBMCs. These receptor sequences come from a woman between 50 and 59 years old in good health and CMV-seronegative. CDR3s include the opening cysteine and the closing phenylalanine or tryptophan. Fields, in order: D gene, clone size, V gene, J gene, CDR3 DNA, CDR3 protein. The D gene is left open where the match is weak. Size is stated for part of the rows, as once, few or many counts, or as a class when the clone is expanded.

>TRBD1|-|TRBV6-1|TRBJ2-6
TGTGCCAGCACACAGGGGGTTAATGGGGCCAACGTCCTGACTTTC
CASTQGVNGANVLTF
>-|-|TRBV29-1|TRBJ2-7
TGCAGCGTTGAGGCAGACATCTCCTACGAGCAGTACTTC
CSVEADISYEQYF
>TRBD2|-|TRBV27|TRBJ2-1
TGTGCCAGCAGTTTTGCGAGCGGGGGGGTGCTTGAGCAGTTCTTC
CASSFASGGVLEQFF
>-|-|TRBV7-8|TRBJ2-1
TGTGCCAGCAGCTTAGGGGGGGACCGGGACAGTAGGTCTGAGCAGTTCTTC
CASSLGGDRDSRSEQFF
>TRBD1|-|TRBV5-4|TRBJ2-7
TGTGCCAGCAGCGAGGGACAGGGCCACTCCTACGAGCAGTACTTC
CASSEGQGHSYEQYF
>TRBD1|-|TRBV7-2|TRBJ1-6
TGTGCCAGCAGCTCCCGGACAGGCAATTCACCCCTCCACTTT
CASSSRTGNSPLHF
>-|-|TRBV5-6|TRBJ1-2
TGTGCCAGCAGCTCCCTTAACTACAACTATGGCTACACCTTC
CASSSLNYNYGYTF
>-|-|TRBV10-3|TRBJ1-1
TGTGCCATCAGTGGACAAACCGCAGCTACTGAAGCTTTCTTT
CAISGQTAATEAFF
>TRBD1|-|TRBV2|TRBJ2-2
TGTGCCAGCAGTGAACAGGGGGCAAACACCGGGGAGCTGTTTTTT
CASSEQGANTGELFF
>-|-|TRBV28|TRBJ1-1
TGTGCCAGCAGAGGGGTTGGTCTCGGAGCTTTCTTT
CASRGVGLGAFF
>-|few|TRBV28|TRBJ1-6
TGTGCCAGCAGCCCCCCCCAGGCCTATAATTCACCCCTCCACTTT
CASSPPQAYNSPLHF
>TRBD2|-|TRBV27|TRBJ2-5
TGTGCCAGCAGTTTGGGTCGGGGGGGCGAGACCCAGTACTTC
CASSLGRGGETQYF